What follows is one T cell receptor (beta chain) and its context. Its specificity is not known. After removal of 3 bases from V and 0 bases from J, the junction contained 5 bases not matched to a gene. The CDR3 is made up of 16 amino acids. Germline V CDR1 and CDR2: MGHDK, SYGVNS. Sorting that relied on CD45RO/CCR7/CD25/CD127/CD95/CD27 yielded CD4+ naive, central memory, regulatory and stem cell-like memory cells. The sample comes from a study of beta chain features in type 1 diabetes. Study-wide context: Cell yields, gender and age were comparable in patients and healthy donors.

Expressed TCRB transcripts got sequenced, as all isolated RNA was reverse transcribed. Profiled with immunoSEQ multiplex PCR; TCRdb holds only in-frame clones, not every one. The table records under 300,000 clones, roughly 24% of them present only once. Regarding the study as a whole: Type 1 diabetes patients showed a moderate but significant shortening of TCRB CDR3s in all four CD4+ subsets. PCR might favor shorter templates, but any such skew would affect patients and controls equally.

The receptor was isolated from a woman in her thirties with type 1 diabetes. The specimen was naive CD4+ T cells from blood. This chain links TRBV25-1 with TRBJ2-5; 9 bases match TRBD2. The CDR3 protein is CASSESSGSYQETQYF. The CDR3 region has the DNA TGTGCCAGCAGTGAGAGTAGCGGGAGCTACCAAGAGACCCAGTACTTC.